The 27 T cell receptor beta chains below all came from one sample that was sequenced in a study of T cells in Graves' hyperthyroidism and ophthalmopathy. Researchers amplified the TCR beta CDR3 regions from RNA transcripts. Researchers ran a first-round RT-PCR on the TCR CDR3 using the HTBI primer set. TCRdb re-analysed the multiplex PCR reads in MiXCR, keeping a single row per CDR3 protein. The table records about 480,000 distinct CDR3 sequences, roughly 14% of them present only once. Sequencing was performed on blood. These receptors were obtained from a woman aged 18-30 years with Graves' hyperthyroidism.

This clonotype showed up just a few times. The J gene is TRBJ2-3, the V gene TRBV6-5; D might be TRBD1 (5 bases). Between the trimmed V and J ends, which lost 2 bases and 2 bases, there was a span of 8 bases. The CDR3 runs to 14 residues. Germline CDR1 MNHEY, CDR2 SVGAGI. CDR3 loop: CASSYGRATDTQYF. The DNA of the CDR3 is TGTGCCAGCAGTTACGGCAGGGCCACAGATACGCAGTATTTT.

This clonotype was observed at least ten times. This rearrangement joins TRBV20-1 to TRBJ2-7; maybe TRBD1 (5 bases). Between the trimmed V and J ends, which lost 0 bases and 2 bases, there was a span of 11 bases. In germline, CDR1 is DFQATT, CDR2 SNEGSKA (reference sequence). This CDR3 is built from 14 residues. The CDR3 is CSAREAGNAYEQYF. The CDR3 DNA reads TGCAGTGCTAGAGAGGCAGGGAACGCCTACGAGCAGTACTTC.

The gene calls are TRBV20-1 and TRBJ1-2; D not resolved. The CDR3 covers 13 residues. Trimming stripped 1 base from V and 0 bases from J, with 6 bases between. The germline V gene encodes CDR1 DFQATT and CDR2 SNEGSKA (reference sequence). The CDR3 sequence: CSARGTANYGYTF. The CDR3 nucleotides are TGCAGTGCTAGAGGGACCGCTAACTATGGCTACACCTTC.

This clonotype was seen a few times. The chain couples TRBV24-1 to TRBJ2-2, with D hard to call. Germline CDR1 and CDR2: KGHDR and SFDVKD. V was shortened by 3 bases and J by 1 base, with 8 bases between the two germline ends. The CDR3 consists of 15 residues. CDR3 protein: CATSDPQRNTGELFF. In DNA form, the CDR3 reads TGTGCCACCAGTGATCCGCAGCGGAACACCGGGGAGCTGTTTTTT.

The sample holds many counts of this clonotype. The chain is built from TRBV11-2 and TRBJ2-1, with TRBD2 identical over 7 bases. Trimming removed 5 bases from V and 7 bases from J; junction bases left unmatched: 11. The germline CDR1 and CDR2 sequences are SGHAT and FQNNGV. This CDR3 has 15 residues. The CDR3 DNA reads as TGTGCCAGCAGCAAGGGTCCGAGCGGGGTAAATGAGCAGTTCTTC. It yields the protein CASSKGPSGVNEQFF.

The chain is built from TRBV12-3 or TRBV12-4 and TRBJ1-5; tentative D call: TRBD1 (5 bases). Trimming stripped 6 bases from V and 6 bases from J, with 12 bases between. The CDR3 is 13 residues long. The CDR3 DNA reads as TGTGCCAGCAGGAATCAGGGTTCTCAGCCCCAGCATTTT. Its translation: CASRNQGSQPQHF.

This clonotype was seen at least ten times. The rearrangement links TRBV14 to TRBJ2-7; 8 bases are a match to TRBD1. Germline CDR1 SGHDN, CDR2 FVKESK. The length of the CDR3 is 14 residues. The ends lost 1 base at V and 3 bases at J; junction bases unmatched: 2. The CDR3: CASSQAGGGYEQYV. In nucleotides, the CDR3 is TGTGCCAGCAGCCAAGCAGGGGGCGGCTACGAGCAGTACGTC.

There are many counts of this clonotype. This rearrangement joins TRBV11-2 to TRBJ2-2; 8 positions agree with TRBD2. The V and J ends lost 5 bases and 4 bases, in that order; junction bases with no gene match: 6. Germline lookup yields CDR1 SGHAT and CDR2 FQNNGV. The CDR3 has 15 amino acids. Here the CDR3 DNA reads TGTGCCAGCAGCCACGGGAGGGCCGGCACCGGGGAGCTGTTTTTT. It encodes CASSHGRAGTGELFF.

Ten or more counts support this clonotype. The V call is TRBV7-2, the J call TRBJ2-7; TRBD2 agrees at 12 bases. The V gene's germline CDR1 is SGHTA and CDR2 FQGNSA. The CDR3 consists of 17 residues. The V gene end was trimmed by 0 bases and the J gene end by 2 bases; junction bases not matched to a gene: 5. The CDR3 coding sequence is TGTGCCAGCAGCTTAGCCGGGACTAGCGGGTCCCCCTACGAGCAGTACTTC. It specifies CASSLAGTSGSPYEQYF. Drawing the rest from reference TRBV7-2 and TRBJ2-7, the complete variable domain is GAGVSQSPSNKVTEKGKDVELRCDPISGHTALYWYRQSLGQGLEFLIYFQGNSAPDKSGLPSDRFSAERTGGSVSTLTIQRTQQEDSAVYLCASSLAGTSGSPYEQYFGPGTRLTVT.

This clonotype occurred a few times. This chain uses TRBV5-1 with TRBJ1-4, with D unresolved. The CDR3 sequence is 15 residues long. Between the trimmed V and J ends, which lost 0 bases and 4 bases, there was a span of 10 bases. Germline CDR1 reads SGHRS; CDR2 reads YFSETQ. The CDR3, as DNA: TGCGCCAGCAGCTTGGATGGAGCGATTAATGAAAAACTGTTTTTT. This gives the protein CASSLDGAINEKLFF. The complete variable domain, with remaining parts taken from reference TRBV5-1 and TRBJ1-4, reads KAGVTQTPRYLIKTRGQQVTLSCSPISGHRSVSWYQQTPGQGLQFLFEYFSETQRNKGNFPGRFSGRQFSNSRSEMNVSTLELGDSALYLCASSLDGAINEKLFFGSGTQLSVL.

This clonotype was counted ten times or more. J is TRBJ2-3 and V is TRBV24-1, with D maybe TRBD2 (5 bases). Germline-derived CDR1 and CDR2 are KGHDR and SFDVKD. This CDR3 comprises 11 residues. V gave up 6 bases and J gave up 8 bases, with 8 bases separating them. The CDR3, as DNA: TGTGCCACCAGTCGAGGAGGTACGCAGTATTTT. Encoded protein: CATSRGGTQYF.

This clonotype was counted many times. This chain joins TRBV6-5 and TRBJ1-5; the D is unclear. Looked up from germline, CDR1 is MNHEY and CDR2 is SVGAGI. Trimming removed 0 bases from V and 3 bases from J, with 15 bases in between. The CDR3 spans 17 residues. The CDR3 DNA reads TGTGCCAGCAGTTACTCGAAGTCGGGCAGGCACAATCAGCCCCAGCATTTT. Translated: CASSYSKSGRHNQPQHF.

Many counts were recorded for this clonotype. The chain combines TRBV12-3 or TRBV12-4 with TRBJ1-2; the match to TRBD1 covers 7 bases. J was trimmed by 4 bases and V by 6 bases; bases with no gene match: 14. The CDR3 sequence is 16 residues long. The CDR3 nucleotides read TGTGCCAGCAGCCCCGGACAGGCCCGGGGTGGCTATGGCTACACCTTC. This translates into CASSPGQARGGYGYTF.

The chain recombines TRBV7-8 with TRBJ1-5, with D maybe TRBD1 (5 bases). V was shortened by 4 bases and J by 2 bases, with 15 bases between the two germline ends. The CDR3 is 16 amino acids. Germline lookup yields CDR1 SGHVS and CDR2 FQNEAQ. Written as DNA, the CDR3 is TGTGCCAGCAGCTCCCCCGGGGGGAGGGGCAATCAGCCCCAGCATTTT. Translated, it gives CASSSPGGRGNQPQHF.

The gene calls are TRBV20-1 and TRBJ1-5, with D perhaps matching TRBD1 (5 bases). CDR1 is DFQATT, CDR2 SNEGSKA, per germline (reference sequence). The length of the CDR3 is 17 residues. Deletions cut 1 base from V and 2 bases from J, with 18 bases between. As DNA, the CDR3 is TGCAGTGCTAGAGTTTCCGGCGGTTGGGGCGGCAATCAGCCCCAGCATTTT. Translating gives CSARVSGGWGGNQPQHF.

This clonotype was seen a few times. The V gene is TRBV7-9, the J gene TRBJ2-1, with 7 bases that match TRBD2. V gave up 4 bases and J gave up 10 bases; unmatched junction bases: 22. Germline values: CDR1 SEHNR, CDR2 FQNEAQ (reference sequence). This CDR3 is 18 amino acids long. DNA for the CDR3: TGTGCCAGCAGCTCCCGAGGAAGGAGCGGGAAATTAATTCGGGAGCAGTTCTTC. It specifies CASSSRGRSGKLIREQFF.

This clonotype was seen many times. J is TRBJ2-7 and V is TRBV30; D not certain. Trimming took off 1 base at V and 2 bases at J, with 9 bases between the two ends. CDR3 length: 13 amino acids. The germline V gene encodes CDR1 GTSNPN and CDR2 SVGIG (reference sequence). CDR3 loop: CAWSGPNPYEQYF. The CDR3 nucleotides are TGTGCCTGGAGTGGCCCGAACCCCTACGAGCAGTACTTC. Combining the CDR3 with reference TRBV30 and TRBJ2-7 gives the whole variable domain SQTIHQWPATLVQPVGSPLSLECTVEGTSNPNLYWYRQAAGRGLQLLFYSVGIGQISSEVPQNLSASRPQDRQFILSSKKLLLSDSGFYLCAWSGPNPYEQYFGPGTRLTVT.

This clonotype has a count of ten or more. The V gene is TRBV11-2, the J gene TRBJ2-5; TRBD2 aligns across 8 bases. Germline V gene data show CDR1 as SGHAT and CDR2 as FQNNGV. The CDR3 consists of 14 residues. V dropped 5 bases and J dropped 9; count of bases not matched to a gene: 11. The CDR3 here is CASSPREGLMAQYF. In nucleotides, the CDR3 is TGTGCCAGCAGCCCACGGGAGGGCCTCATGGCCCAGTACTTC.

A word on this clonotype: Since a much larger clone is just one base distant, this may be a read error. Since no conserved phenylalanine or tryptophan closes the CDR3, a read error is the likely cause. The CDR3 region is CASSSPTNYGYTL. CDR3 bases: TGTGCCAGCAGCTCCCCAACTAACTATGGCTACACCCTC. The chain combines TRBV2 with TRBJ1-2; D remains ambiguous. The length of the CDR3 is 13 residues. Between the trimmed V and J ends, which lost 6 bases and 0 bases, there was a span of 8 bases. Looked up from germline, CDR1 is SNHLY and CDR2 is FYNNEI.

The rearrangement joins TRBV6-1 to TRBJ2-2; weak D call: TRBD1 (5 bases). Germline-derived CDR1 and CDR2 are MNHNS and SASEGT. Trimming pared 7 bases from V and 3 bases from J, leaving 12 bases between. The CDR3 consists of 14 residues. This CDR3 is CASKGWEDTGELFF. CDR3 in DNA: TGTGCCAGCAAGGGGTGGGAAGACACCGGGGAGCTGTTTTTT.

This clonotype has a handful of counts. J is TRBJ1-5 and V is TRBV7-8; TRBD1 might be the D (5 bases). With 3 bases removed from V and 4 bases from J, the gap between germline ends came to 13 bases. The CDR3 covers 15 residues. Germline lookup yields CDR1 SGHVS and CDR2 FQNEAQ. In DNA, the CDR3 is TGTGCCAGCAGCTTCAGCCAGGGTGGGAATCAGCCCCAGCATTTT. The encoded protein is CASSFSQGGNQPQHF.

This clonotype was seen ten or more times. The CDR3 region is CASSSGRAYEQYF. DNA of the CDR3: TGTGCCAGCAGTAGCGGGAGGGCCTACGAGCAGTACTTC. V gene TRBV2 combines with J gene TRBJ2-7; TRBD2 aligns across 10 bases. CDR3 length equals 13 residues. Losses at the gene ends were 5 bases for V and 2 bases for J; bases not matched to a gene: 0. The V gene's germline CDR1 is SNHLY and CDR2 FYNNEI.

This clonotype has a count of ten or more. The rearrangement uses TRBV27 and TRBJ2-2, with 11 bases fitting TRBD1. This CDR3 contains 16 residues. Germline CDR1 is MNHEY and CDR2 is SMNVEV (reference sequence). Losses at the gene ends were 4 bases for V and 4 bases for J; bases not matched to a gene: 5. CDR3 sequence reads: CASSSPGQGGTGELFF. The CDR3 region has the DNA TGTGCCAGCAGTTCACCGGGACAGGGGGGCACCGGGGAGCTGTTTTTT.

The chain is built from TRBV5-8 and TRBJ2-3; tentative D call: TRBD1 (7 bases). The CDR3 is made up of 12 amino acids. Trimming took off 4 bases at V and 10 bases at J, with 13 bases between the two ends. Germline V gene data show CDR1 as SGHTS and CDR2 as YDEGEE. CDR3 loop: CASSRQGEAQYF. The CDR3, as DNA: TGTGCCAGCAGCCGTCAGGGGGAGGCGCAGTATTTT.

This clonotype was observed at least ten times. CDR3 region: CATSAYPTDTQYF. CDR3 DNA sequence: TGTGCCACCAGTGCCTACCCCACAGATACGCAGTATTTT. V and J are TRBV15 and TRBJ2-3; D gene uncertain. Trimming removed 6 bases at V and 2 bases at J, with 9 bases between. The CDR3 contains 13 residues. The germline gives CDR1 LNHNV, CDR2 YYDKDF (reference sequence). Variable domain in full (rest from reference TRBV15 and TRBJ2-3): DAMVIQNPRYQVTQFGKPVTLSCSQTLNHNVMYWYQQKSSQAPKLLFHYYDKDFNNEADTPDNFQSRRPNTSFCFLDIRSPGLGDTAMYLCATSAYPTDTQYFGPGTRLTVL.

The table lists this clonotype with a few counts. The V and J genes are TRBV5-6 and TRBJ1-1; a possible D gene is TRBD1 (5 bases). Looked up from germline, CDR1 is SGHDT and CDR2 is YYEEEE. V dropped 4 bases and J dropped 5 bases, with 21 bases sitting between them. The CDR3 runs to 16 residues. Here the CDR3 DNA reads TGTGCCAGCAGCCCCGATGGCAGGGAGATGGGAACTGAAGCTTTCTTT. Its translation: CASSPDGREMGTEAFF.

The CDR3 sequence is CASRGGGTGAPNQPQHF. CDR3 DNA sequence: TGTGCCAGCAGGGGGGGGGGGACAGGGGCCCCCAATCAGCCCCAGCATTTT. The J gene is TRBJ1-5, the V gene TRBV6-1; 10 positions match TRBD1. Germline V gene lookup returns CDR1 MNHNS and CDR2 SASEGT. The CDR3 loop spans 17 amino acids. The ends lost 6 bases at V and 3 bases at J; junction bases unmatched: 11.